This T cell receptor (beta chain) was retrieved from a study of blood T cell repertoires in COVID-19. The overall study: Researchers got acute and convalescent COVID-19 samples from the United States, Italy and Spain.

Per the original methods: Researchers report that nucleated cell counts were estimated from reference gene primer amplification. Produced via immunoSEQ multiplex PCR; TCRdb's table is partial and in-frame only. That table furnishes V, J and clone size, whereas the DNA furnished D and trimming. The sample holds 300,000 to 350,000 clones, 85% to 90% seen once. CDR1 and CDR2 (germline): SGHTA, FQGNSA. V was shortened by 5 bases and J by 3 bases, with 14 bases between the two germline ends. The CDR3 is made up of 15 amino acids. The origin of this receptor is a woman younger than 45 with COVID-19, enrolled during active disease. Sequencing was done on a sample of peripheral blood. V gene TRBV7-2 combines with J gene TRBJ2-1, with D tentatively TRBD1 (6 bases). CDR3 bases: TGTGCCAGCAGCGAGAGACAGGCGAACTACAATGAGCAGTTCTTC. Amino acid sequence: CASSERQANYNEQFF.